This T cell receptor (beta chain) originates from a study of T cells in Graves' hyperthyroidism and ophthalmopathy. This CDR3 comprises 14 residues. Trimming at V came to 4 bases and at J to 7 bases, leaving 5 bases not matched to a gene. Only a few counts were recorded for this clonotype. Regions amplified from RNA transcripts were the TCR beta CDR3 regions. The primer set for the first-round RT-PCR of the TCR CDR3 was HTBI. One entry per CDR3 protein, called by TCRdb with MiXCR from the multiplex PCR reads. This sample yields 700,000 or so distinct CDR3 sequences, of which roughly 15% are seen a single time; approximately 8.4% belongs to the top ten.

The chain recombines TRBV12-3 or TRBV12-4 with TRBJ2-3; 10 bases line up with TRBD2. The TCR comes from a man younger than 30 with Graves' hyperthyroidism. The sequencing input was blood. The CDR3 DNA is TGTGCCAGCAGTTACGGGACTAGCGCACATACGCAGTATTTT. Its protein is CASSYGTSAHTQYF.